What follows are 7 T cell receptor beta chains derived from one specimen sequenced in a study of STAT5B mutations in CD4+ large granular lymphocyte leukemia. The assay was immunoSEQ multiplex PCR, and TCRdb's table has in-frame clones only and misses some. The data show about 38,000 clones, 75% to 85% seen once. Specimen: CD4+ T cells from blood buffy coats. The receptors stem from a human donor in good health.

There are a few counts of this clone. This chain links TRBV5-4 with TRBJ2-7; the D is unclear. Trimming stripped 5 bases from V and 0 bases from J, with 6 bases between. In germline, CDR1 is SGHNT, CDR2 YYREEE (reference sequence). There are 12 residues in the CDR3. CDR3 sequence (DNA): TGTGCCAGCAGTCATGACTCCTACGAGCAGTACTTC. Protein: CASSHDSYEQYF.

V gene TRBV10-2 combines with J gene TRBJ2-5, with 8 bases aligning to TRBD2. V lost 6 bases, J lost 5 bases, and 5 bases stayed unmatched. CDR3 length equals 13 residues. Germline CDR1 reads WSHSY; CDR2 reads SAAADI. CDR3 in amino acids: CASSGGLGETQYF. The CDR3 DNA follows: TGCGCCAGCAGCGGGGGACTAGGGGAGACCCAGTACTTC.

This chain joins TRBV6-1 and TRBJ2-7, with TRBD1 matching over 7 bases. The V gene end was trimmed by 5 bases and the J gene end by 2 bases; junction bases not matched to a gene: 9. Per germline, CDR1 MNHNS and CDR2 SASEGT. The CDR3 sequence is 15 residues long. CDR3 sequence reads: CASSPRTGVTYEQYF. The DNA of the CDR3 is TGTGCCAGCAGTCCACGGACAGGCGTAACCTACGAGCAGTACTTC.

This clone was seen only a few times. The chain joins TRBV9 to TRBJ1-4; tentatively, D is TRBD1 (5 bases). Trimming pared 7 bases from V and 3 bases from J, leaving 16 bases between. Germline V gene data show CDR1 as SGDLS and CDR2 as YYNGEE. The CDR3 is 15 amino acids. In DNA form, the CDR3 reads TGTGCCAGCGGGGCCGGGACCGAAGCTAATGAAAAACTGTTTTTT. It yields the protein CASGAGTEANEKLFF. The full variable domain, completed using reference TRBV9 and TRBJ1-4, is DSGVTQTPKHLITATGQRVTLRCSPRSGDLSVYWYQQSLDQGLQFLIQYYNGEERAKGNILERFSAQQFPDLHSELNLSSLELGDSALYFCASGAGTEANEKLFFGSGTQLSVL.

This clone turned up a few times. J is TRBJ2-7 and V is TRBV7-3, with D uncertain. The CDR3 is 14 amino acids. Trimming left V 1 base short and J 3 bases short, with 10 bases between. Germline lookup yields CDR1 SGHTA and CDR2 FQGTGA. DNA for the CDR3: TGTGCCAGCAGCTTAAACCAAGACGGCTACGAGCAGTACTTC. Protein product: CASSLNQDGYEQYF.

The rearrangement joins TRBV6-6 to TRBJ2-7, with 7 bases that match TRBD1. V lost 5 bases, J lost 2 bases, and 3 bases stayed unmatched. Per the germline V gene, CDR1 is MNHNY and CDR2 is SVGAGI (reference sequence). This CDR3 has 13 residues. CDR3 nucleotides: TGTGCCAGCAGTCGGACAGGACCCTACGAGCAGTACTTC. This sequence encodes CASSRTGPYEQYF.

Written as DNA, the CDR3 is TGCAGTGCTAGACACAGAAATGAGCAGTTCTTC. It specifies CSARHRNEQFF. The chain recombines TRBV20-1 with TRBJ2-1; unclear D gene. V was pared by 2 bases and J by 7 bases, with 6 bases between. The CDR3 has 11 residues. CDR1 is DFQATT, CDR2 SNEGSKA, per germline (reference sequence).